This T cell receptor beta chain was observed in a study of T cell changes during pregnancy in multiple sclerosis (dated by TCRdb to about 2019). A note on the overall study: Changes in the T cell repertoire over the course of pregnancy were examined in this study in women with multiple sclerosis.

From a lookup of the germline V gene, CDR1 and CDR2 are MDHEN and SYDVKM. The CDR3 goes from the cysteine to the phenylalanine over 15 residues. The only DNA kept is the CDR3, 45 bases in frame from the first base. Unmatched junction bases come to 10, with V trimmed by 6 bases and J by 2 bases. The library was made by the immunoSEQ multiplex PCR assay. Not all clones reach the TCRdb copy of this immuneACCESS table, which keeps in-frame sequences only. Checked studies attribute under half of the gap to unresolved V genes and leave the rest unexplained. The sample has roughly 75,000 clones on record, roughly 91% of them singletons. Just over 2.5% of the sample belongs to the ten largest clones. In regard to this clone: Its antigen is still unknown. Base-call qualities are not available, and no considerably larger clone is one nucleotide away.

This sequence was found in a female donor in good health, enrolled as a control in a pregnancy study. The V and J genes are TRBV28 and TRBJ2-7, with 7 middle bases fitting TRBD2. The sequenced sample was peripheral blood, obtained after pregnancy. The DNA reads TGTGCCAGCAGCCCGGGTCTAGCGGACGCCTACGAGCAGTACTTC. This is translated as CASSPGLADAYEQYF.